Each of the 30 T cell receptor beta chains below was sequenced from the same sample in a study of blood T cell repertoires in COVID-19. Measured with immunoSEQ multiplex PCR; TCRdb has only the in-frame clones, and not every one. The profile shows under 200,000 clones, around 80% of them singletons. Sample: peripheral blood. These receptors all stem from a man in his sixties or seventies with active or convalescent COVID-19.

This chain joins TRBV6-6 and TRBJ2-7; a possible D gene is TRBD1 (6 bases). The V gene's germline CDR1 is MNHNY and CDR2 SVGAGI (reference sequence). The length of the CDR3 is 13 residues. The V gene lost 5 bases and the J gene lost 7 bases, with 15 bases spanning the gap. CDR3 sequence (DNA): TGTGCCAGCAGTCGATCAACAGGGTTTGAGCAGTACTTC. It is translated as CASSRSTGFEQYF.

The CDR3 DNA is TGCGCCAGCCACCTCGGTAGGGGATCTGTCTCCTACAATGAGCAGTTCTTC. It translates to CASHLGRGSVSYNEQFF. The chain joins TRBV5-1 to TRBJ2-1, with a weak D call TRBD1 (5 bases). Germline-derived CDR1 and CDR2 are SGHRS and YFSETQ. The CDR3 totals 17 residues. With 7 bases removed from V and 0 bases from J, the gap between germline ends came to 20 bases.

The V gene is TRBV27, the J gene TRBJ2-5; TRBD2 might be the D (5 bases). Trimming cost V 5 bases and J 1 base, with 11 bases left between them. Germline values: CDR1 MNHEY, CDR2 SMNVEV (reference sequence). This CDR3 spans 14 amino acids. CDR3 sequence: CASSGSGPQETQYF. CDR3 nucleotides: TGTGCCAGCAGTGGGAGCGGTCCCCAAGAGACCCAGTACTTC.

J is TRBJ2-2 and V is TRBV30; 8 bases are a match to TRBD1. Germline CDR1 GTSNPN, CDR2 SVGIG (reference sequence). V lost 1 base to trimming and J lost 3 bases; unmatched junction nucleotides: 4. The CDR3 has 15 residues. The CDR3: CAWSALDRDTGELFF. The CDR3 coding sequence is TGTGCCTGGAGTGCCTTGGACAGGGACACCGGGGAGCTGTTTTTT.

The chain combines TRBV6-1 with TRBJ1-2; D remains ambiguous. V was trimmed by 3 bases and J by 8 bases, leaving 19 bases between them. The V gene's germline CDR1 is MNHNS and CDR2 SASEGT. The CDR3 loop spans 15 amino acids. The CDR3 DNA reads TGTGCCAGCAGTGATGCGGAGGGTGGAAGAGAAGGCTACACCTTC. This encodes CASSDAEGGREGYTF.

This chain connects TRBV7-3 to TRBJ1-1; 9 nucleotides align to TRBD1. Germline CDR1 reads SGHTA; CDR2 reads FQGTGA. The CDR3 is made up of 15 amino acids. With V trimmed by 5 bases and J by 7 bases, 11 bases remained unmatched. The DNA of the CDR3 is TGTGCCAGCAGCCCGCGGGACAGGGCGGATGGTGAAGCTTTCTTT. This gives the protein CASSPRDRADGEAFF. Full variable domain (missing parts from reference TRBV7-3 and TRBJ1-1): GAGVSQTPSNKVTEKGKYVELRCDPISGHTALYWYRQSLGQGPEFLIYFQGTGAADDSGLPNDRFFAVRPEGSVSTLKIQRTERGDSAVYLCASSPRDRADGEAFFGQGTRLTVV.

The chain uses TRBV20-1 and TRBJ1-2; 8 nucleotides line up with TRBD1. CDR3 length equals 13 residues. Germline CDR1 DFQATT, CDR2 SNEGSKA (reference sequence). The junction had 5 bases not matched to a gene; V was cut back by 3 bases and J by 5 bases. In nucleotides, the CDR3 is TGCAGTGCTAGTATACAGGGGGAGTATGGCTACACCTTC. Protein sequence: CSASIQGEYGYTF.

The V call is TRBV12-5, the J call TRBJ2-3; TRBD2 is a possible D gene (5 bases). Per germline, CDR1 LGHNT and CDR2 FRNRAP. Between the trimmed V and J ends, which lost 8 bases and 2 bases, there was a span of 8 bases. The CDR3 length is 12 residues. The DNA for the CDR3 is TGTGCTAGTAAACGGGACACAGATACGCAGTATTTT. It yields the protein CASKRDTDTQYF.

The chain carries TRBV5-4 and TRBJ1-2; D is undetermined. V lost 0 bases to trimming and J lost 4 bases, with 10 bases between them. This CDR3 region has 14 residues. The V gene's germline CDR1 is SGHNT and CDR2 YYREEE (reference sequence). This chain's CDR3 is CASSLAGSSYGYTF. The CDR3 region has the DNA TGTGCCAGCAGCTTGGCCGGGAGTTCCTATGGCTACACCTTC.

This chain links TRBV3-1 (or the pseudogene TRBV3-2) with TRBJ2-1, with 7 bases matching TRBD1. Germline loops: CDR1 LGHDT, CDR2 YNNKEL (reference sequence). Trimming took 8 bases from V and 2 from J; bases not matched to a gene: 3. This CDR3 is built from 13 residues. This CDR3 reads CASEGAAYNEQFF. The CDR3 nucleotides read TGTGCCAGCGAGGGGGCGGCCTACAATGAGCAGTTCTTC.

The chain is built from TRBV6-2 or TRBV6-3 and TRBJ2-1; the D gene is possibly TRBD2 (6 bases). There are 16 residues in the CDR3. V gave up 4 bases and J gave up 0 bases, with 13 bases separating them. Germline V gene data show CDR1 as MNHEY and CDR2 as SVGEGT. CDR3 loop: CASSSRGVSSYNEQFF. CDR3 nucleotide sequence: TGTGCCAGCAGTTCTCGCGGGGTAAGCTCCTACAATGAGCAGTTCTTC.

In nucleotides, the CDR3 is TGCGCCAGCAGCTCCGGGGTAGGGTCAGATACGCAGTATTTT. This sequence encodes CASSSGVGSDTQYF. The gene calls are TRBV5-1 and TRBJ2-3; possible D gene TRBD2, 5 bases. The CDR3 sequence is 14 residues long. Germline CDR1 and CDR2: SGHRS and YFSETQ. V gave up 3 bases and J gave up 4 bases, with 12 bases separating them. The full variable domain, with the rest looked up from reference TRBV5-1 and TRBJ2-3, is KAGVTQTPRYLIKTRGQQVTLSCSPISGHRSVSWYQQTPGQGLQFLFEYFSETQRNKGNFPGRFSGRQFSNSRSEMNVSTLELGDSALYLCASSSGVGSDTQYFGPGTRLTVL.

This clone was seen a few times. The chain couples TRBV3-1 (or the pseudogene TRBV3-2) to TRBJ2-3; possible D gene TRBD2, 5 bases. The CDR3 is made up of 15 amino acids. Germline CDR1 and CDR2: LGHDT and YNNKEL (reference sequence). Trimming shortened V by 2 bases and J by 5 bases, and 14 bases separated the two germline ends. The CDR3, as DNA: TGTGCCAGCAGCCAATGGACTGGCGAGGGAGATACGCAGTATTTT. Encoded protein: CASSQWTGEGDTQYF.

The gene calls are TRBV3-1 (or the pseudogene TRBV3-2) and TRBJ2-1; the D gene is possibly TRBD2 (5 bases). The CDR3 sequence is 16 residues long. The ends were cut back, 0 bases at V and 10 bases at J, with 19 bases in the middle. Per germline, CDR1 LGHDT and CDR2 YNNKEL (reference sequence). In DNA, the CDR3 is TGTGCCAGCAGCCAAGATCCCTATGATGGAGGAAGGGAGCAGTTCTTC. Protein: CASSQDPYDGGREQFF.

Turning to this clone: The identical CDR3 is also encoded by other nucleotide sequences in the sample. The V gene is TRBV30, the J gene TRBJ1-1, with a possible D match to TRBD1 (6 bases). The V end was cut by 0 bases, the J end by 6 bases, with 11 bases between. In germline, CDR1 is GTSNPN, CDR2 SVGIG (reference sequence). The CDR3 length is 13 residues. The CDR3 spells CAWSVNRVPEAFF. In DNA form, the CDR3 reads TGTGCCTGGAGTGTAAACAGGGTACCTGAAGCTTTCTTT.

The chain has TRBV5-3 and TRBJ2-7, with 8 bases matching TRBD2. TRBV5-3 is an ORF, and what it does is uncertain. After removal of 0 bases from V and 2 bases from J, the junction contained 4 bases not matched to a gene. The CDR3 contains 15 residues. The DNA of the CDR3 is TGTGCCAGAAGCTTGGGAACGGGAGGGACCTACGAGCAGTACTTC. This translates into CARSLGTGGTYEQYF.

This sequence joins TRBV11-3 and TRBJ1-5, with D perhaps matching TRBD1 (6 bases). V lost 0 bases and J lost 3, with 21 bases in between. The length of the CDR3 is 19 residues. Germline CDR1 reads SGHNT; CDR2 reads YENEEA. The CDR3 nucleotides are TGTGCCAGCAGCTTAGATCCAGGGGCGTGGATCTTAGACAATCAGCCCCAGCATTTT. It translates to CASSLDPGAWILDNQPQHF. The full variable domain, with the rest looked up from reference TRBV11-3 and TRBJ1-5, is EAGVVQSPRYKIIEKKQPVAFWCNPISGHNTLYWYLQNLGQGPELLIRYENEEAVDDSQLPKDRFSAERLKGVDSTLKIQPAELGDSAVYLCASSLDPGAWILDNQPQHFGDGTRLSIL.

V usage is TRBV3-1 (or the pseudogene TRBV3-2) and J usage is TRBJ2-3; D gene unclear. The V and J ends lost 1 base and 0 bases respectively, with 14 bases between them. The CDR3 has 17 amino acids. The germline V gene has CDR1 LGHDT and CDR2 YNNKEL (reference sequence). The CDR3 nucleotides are TGTGCCAGCAGCCAAGTTCACCTGTCTCTAAGCACAGATACGCAGTATTTT. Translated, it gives CASSQVHLSLSTDTQYF.

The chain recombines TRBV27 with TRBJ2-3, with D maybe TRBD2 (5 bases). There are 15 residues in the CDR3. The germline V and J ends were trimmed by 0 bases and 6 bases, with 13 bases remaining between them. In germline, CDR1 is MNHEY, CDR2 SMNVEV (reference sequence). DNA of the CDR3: TGTGCCAGCAGTTTATCGTTACATGGCGGGGATACGCAGTATTTT. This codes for CASSLSLHGGDTQYF.

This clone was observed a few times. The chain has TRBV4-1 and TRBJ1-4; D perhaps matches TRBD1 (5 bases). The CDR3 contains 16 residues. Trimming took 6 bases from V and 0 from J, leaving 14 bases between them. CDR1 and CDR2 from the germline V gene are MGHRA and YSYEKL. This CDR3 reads CASRPGPTATNEKLFF. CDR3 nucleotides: TGCGCCAGCAGACCCGGACCGACAGCAACTAATGAAAAACTGTTTTTT.

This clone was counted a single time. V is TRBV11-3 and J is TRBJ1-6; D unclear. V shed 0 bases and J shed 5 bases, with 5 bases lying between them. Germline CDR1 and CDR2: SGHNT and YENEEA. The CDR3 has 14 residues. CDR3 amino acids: CASSLEGNNSPLHF. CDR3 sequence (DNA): TGTGCCAGCAGCTTAGAGGGCAATAATTCACCCCTCCACTTT.

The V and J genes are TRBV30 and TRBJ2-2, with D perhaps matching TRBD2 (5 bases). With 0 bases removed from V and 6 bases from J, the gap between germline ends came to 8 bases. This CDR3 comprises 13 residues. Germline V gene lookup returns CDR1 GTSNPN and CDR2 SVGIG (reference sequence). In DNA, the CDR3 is TGTGCCTGGAGTGTACGGGGTCCCGGGGAGCTGTTTTTT. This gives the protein CAWSVRGPGELFF.

DNA of the CDR3: TGTGCCAGCAGTTACTCTTGGCAGATGAACACTGAAGCTTTCTTT. This encodes CASSYSWQMNTEAFF. The chain recombines TRBV6-2 or TRBV6-3 with TRBJ1-1; D call uncertain. The V end was cut by 0 bases, the J end by 0 bases, with 8 bases between. The CDR3 sequence is 15 residues long. The germline V gene has CDR1 MNHEY and CDR2 SVGEGT.

The CDR3 here is CASSFAGSNYGYTF. The CDR3 DNA reads TGTGCCAGCAGCTTTGCAGGTTCTAACTATGGCTACACCTTC. The rearrangement links TRBV7-2 to TRBJ1-2; D is undetermined. The CDR3 contains 14 residues. The ends were cut back, 3 bases at V and 0 bases at J, with 8 bases in the middle. Germline V gene sequence: CDR1 SGHTA, CDR2 FQGNSA.

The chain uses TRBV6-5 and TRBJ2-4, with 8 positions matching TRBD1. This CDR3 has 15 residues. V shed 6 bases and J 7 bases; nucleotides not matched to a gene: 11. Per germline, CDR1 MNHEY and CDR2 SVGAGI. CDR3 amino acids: CASRLSGGAANIQYF. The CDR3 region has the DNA TGTGCCAGCAGACTATCAGGGGGCGCGGCCAACATTCAGTACTTC.

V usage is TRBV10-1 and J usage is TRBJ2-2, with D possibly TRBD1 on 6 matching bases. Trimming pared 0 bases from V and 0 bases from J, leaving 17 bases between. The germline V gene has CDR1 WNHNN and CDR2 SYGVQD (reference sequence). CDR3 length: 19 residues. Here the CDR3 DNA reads TGCGCCAGCAGTGAGTCATACCCGGGACATACCACGAACACCGGGGAGCTGTTTTTT. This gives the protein CASSESYPGHTTNTGELFF.

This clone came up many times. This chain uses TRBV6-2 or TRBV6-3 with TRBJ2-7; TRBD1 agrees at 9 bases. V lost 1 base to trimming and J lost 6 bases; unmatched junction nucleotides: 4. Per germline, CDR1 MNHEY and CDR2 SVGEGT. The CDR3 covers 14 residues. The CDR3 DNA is TGTGCCAGCAGTTACTTTGGGGACAGGGCCGAGCAGTACTTC. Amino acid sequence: CASSYFGDRAEQYF.

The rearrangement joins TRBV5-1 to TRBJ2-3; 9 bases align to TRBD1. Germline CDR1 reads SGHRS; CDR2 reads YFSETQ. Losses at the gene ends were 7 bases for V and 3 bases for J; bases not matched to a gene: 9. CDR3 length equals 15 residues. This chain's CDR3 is CASSTGGRVTDTQYF. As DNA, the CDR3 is TGCGCCAGCTCCACAGGGGGCCGAGTGACAGATACGCAGTATTTT.

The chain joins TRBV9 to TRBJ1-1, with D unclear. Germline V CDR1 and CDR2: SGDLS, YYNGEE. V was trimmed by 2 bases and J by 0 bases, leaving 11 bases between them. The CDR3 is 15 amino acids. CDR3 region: CASSVGRLMNTEAFF. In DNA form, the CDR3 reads TGTGCCAGCAGCGTGGGCAGATTAATGAACACTGAAGCTTTCTTT.

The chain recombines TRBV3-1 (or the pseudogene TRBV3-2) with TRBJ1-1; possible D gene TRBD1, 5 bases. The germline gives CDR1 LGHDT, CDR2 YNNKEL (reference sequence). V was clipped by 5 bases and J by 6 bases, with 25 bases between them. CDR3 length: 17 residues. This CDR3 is CASSISSSFFQGAEAFF. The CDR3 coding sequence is TGTGCCAGCAGCATATCCTCTTCATTTTTCCAGGGTGCTGAAGCTTTCTTT.